Reported below is one T cell receptor (beta chain). What it recognizes is unknown. TCRdb fed the 5' RACE reads into MiXCR, producing one record per CDR3 protein. The sample has 240,000 or so distinct CDR3 sequences, under 12% seen once. The germline V gene has CDR1 MGHRA and CDR2 YSYEKL. V was pared by 0 bases and J by 7 bases, with 19 bases between. CDR3 length: 16 residues. The sample comes from a study of identical twins. Study results and caveats: Conclusions came from cross-sectional statistical analysis, not from following the same donors. Sharing of beta out-of-frame sequences by twins showed a weaker excess. Whereas memory repertoires showed no such difference, abundant cord blood beta clonotypes carried fewer insertions.

This receptor was taken from a man aged 50 or older in good health. Sequenced sample: memory T cells sorted from blood. J is TRBJ2-7 and V is TRBV4-1; D unclear. The CDR3 DNA reads TGCGCCAGCAGCCAAGAGAGTTTCCCGAGTTTGGATGAGCAGTACTTC. This gives the protein CASSQESFPSLDEQYF.